This T cell receptor (beta chain) was identified in a study of blood T cell repertoires in COVID-19. Background on the study: COVID-19 samples collected from the United States, Italy and Spain covered acute and convalescent phases. T cells, B-cell-depleted T cells, or PBMCs supplied cDNA or gDNA.

V shed 5 bases, J shed 0 bases, and the junction held 3 bases outside the gene matches. The CDR3 has 15 amino acids. Germline V gene sequence: CDR1 SEHNR, CDR2 FQNEAQ (reference sequence). In the authors' workflow: It was from reference gene primer amplification that nucleated cell counts were estimated. Assay: immunoSEQ multiplex PCR; the TCRdb copy retains only in-frame clones and omits some. D and trimming come from the DNA, and the V and J calls and clone size come from that table. Seen here are around 400,000 clones, about 89% observed once, and the top ten hold around 1.2%. Sequencing used peripheral blood. This sequence joins TRBV7-9 and TRBJ2-2, with 7 bases matching TRBD1. The clonotype originates from a middle-aged man with acute or convalescent COVID-19. The CDR3, as DNA: TGTGCCAGCAGCCTGGGACAGACGAACACCGGGGAGCTGTTTTTT. Translation gives CASSLGQTNTGELFF. Drawing the rest from reference TRBV7-9 and TRBJ2-2, the complete variable domain is DTGVSQNPRHKITKRGQNVTFRCDPISEHNRLYWYRQTLGQGPEFLTYFQNEAQLEKSRLLSDRFSAERPKGSFSTLEIQRTEQGDSAMYLCASSLGQTNTGELFFGEGSRLTVL.